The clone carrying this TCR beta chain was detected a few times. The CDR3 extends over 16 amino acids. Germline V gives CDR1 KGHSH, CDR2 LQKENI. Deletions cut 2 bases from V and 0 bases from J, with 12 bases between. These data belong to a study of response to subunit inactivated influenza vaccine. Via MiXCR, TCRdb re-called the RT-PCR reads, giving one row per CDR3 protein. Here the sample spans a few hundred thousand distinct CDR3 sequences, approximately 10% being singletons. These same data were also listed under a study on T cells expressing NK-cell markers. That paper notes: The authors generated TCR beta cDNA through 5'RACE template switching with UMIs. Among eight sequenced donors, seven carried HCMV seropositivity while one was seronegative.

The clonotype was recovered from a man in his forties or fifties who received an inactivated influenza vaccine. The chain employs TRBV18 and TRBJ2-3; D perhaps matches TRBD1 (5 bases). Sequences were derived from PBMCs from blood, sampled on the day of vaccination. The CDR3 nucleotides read TGTGCCAGCTCACCAAACACAGGAGTTAGCACAGATACGCAGTATTTT. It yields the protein CASSPNTGVSTDTQYF.